These T cell receptor beta chains were read from a single sample in a study of blood T cell repertoires in COVID-19. Clones were read by immunoSEQ multiplex PCR, and TCRdb kept only the in-frame ones, dropping some. Among 250,000 or so clones listed, just under 90% were seen once. The material sequenced was PBMCs or T cells enriched from blood (not recorded which). The receptors stem from a woman in her thirties with acute COVID-19. The CDR3 runs from the conserved cysteine through the conserved F or W. A D gene is named only where the DNA matches it firmly. Rows give clone size only sometimes, using once, few, many, or a class for an expanded clone.

clone size,D gene,J gene,V gene,CDR3 DNA,CDR3 protein
-,-,TRBJ2-7,TRBV7-2,TGTGCCAGCAGCCTACTGAATCAACAGTTTTCCTACGAGCAGTACTTC,CASSLLNQQFSYEQYF
-,TRBD2,TRBJ2-1,TRBV10-1,TGCGCCAGCAGTGGGACTAGCGGCTACAATGAGCAGTTCTTC,CASSGTSGYNEQFF
-,TRBD1,TRBJ2-2,TRBV19,TGTGCCAGTAGTCCCAGACAGGGTGGGAACACCGGGGAGCTGTTTTTT,CASSPRQGGNTGELFF
-,-,TRBJ2-7,TRBV3-1/TRBV3-2,TGTGCCAGCACCGAACTCCACGGGGGTGTGCGCTACGAGCAGTACTTC,CASTELHGGVRYEQYF
-,-,TRBJ1-6,TRBV6-6,TGTGCCAGCAGTCACCCCGAGTTCTCCCACTATAATTCACCCCTCCACTTT,CASSHPEFSHYNSPLHF
-,TRBD2,TRBJ2-1,TRBV5-1,TGCGCCAGCAGGACTAGCGGAGAGCAGTTCTTC,CASRTSGEQFF
-,TRBD2,TRBJ2-7,TRBV3-1/TRBV3-2,TGTGCCAGCAGCCATGTCGAGGGACAGCGGCGGCTAGCGGGAAACGAGCAGTACTTC,CASSHVEGQRRLAGNEQYF
-,TRBD1,TRBJ1-6,TRBV10-1,TGCGCCAGCAGCTGGACAGGGGACGTCGGTAATTCACCCCTCCACTTT,CASSWTGDVGNSPLHF
-,TRBD1,TRBJ1-4,TRBV10-2,TGCGCCAGCAGTGGGGCAGGGGGCGCGGTAGATGAAAAACTGTTTTTT,CASSGAGGAVDEKLFF
-,-,TRBJ2-4,TRBV19,TGTGCCAGTAGTGCACTTTCTAGAGCCAAAAACATTCAGTACTTC,CASSALSRAKNIQYF
-,-,TRBJ2-2,TRBV27,TGTGCCAGCAAGAGGAGGGGGGGGCTAGCGGAGGTAGACACCGGGGAGCTGTTTTTT,CASKRRGGLAEVDTGELFF
-,-,TRBJ1-1,TRBV29-1,TGCACCTTGGGCGACACTGAAGCTTTCTTT,CTLGDTEAFF
-,-,TRBJ1-6,TRBV5-5,TGTGCCAGCAGCTTGGGCCAGGGGCTAAATTCACCCCTCCACTTT,CASSLGQGLNSPLHF
-,-,TRBJ2-3,TRBV7-9,TGTGCCAGCAGCTTAGAAGTTGTAGCGTGGAGGAGCACAGATACGCAGTATTTT,CASSLEVVAWRSTDTQYF
-,-,TRBJ1-6,TRBV28,TGTGCCAGCAGCGAGAGCTCCTATAATTCACCCCTCCACTTT,CASSESSYNSPLHF
-,TRBD1,TRBJ1-6,TRBV28,TGTGCCAGCAGTACACGGACAGGGAAGATAAGCTCCTATAATTCACCCCTCCACTTT,CASSTRTGKISSYNSPLHF
-,TRBD1,TRBJ2-2,TRBV11-3,TGTGCCAGCAGCGGGTGGGACAGGGGAGTCACCGGGGAGCTGTTTTTT,CASSGWDRGVTGELFF
-,TRBD2,TRBJ2-7,TRBV6-5,TGTGCCAGCAGTTACTCCTCTAGCGGGGATCCCTACGAGCAGTACTTC,CASSYSSSGDPYEQYF
-,-,TRBJ1-1,TRBV4-2,TGTGCCAGCAGCCAAGATTACGCGGGGTCGGGAACAACTGAAGCTTTCTTT,CASSQDYAGSGTTEAFF
-,TRBD2,TRBJ2-1,TRBV7-3,TGTGCCAGCAGCTTTAGCGGGCCCGCCTACAATGAGCAGTTCTTC,CASSFSGPAYNEQFF
-,-,TRBJ1-1,TRBV7-8,TGTGCCAGCAGTTCAACAGCGGGGAACACTGAAGCTTTCTTT,CASSSTAGNTEAFF
-,-,TRBJ1-1,TRBV7-2,TGTGCCAGCAGCACCGAGGGGGTAGTCGGCACTGAAGCTTTCTTT,CASSTEGVVGTEAFF
-,TRBD1,TRBJ2-2,TRBV28,TGTGCCAGCAGTCGAGACAGGGGGTTCGACACCGGGGAGCTGTTTTTT,CASSRDRGFDTGELFF
-,-,TRBJ1-2,TRBV4-1,TGCGCCAGCAGCCAAGATGGCACAGACGTCTATGGCTACACCTTC,CASSQDGTDVYGYTF
-,-,TRBJ2-7,TRBV6-5,TGTGCCACGAGAGGGGGAGGGTTCTACGAGCAGTACTTC,CATRGGGFYEQYF
-,-,TRBJ2-7,TRBV28,TGTGCCAGCAGTTTATCACAGGACGAGCAGTACTTC,CASSLSQDEQYF
once,-,TRBJ1-5,TRBV28,TGTGCCAGCAGTTTATTTTCAGGTAGCAATCAGCCCCAGCATTTT,CASSLFSGSNQPQHF
-,TRBD1,TRBJ1-2,TRBV28,TGTGCCAGCAGTTTAGTCCGGGACAGGGGGAACTATGGCTACACCTTC,CASSLVRDRGNYGYTF
once,TRBD1,TRBJ2-1,TRBV7-6,TGTGCCAGCAGCGACGTGGACAGGGTGGTCAATGAGCAGTTCTTC,CASSDVDRVVNEQFF
-,-,TRBJ2-5,TRBV6-5,TGTGCCAGCAGCGTCCAGAGGCAAGAGACCCAGTACTTC,CASSVQRQETQYF
-,TRBD2,TRBJ2-7,TRBV18,TGTGCCAGCTCACCAGGGACTAGCGGGACAGGGTACGAGCAGTACTTC,CASSPGTSGTGYEQYF
once,-,TRBJ2-7,TRBV4-3,TGCGCCAGCAGCCAAGATCCCGCCCTCGGGGACGAGCAGTACTTC,CASSQDPALGDEQYF